This T cell receptor beta chain was documented in a study of T-cell reconstitution after alpha-beta-depleted transplantation in children. This clonotype showed up many times. Unmatched junction bases numbered 12, after V lost 10 bases and J lost 6 bases. Per germline, CDR1 LGHNA and CDR2 YNFKEQ. This CDR3 has 14 residues. Unique molecular identifiers were built into the TCRbeta library. In TCRdb, the PCR reads were re-called with MiXCR into one record per CDR3 protein. The table has 220,000 or so distinct CDR3 sequences, approximately 8.9% seen once. The genes are TRBV4-2 and TRBJ2-1; TRBD1 matches at 7 bases. The receptor was isolated from a male patient between 5 and 17 years old who had a stem cell transplant for acute lymphoblastic leukemia, so the T cells may come from the graft donor. Sequencing was performed on PBMCs, mostly from graft donor cells, taken 180 days after TCRalphabeta/CD19-depleted stem cell transplant. CDR3 nucleotide sequence: TGTGCCACCCGGGTAGGGGGCCAGGGCAATGAGCAGTTCTTC. Residues: CATRVGGQGNEQFF.